Listed here is a single TCR beta chain. The target antigen is unknown. The same CDR3 also results from other DNA sequences found in this sample. The CDR3 runs 13 residues. CDR1 is MGHRA and CDR2 is YSYEKL in the germline V gene. The V end was cut by 0 bases, the J end by 7 bases, with 7 bases between. Profiled with immunoSEQ multiplex PCR; TCRdb holds only in-frame clones, not every one. Here the sample spans fewer than 250,000 clones, more than 75% being singletons. Donors were drawn from the approximately 120-subject validation cohort, separate from the approximately 670-subject first cohort. The data were obtained in a study of cytomegalovirus exposure and HLA in healthy donors. Points from the study as a whole: Subsequent analysis found a tendency for first-cohort TCR clusters to co-occur within the 95 to 150 validation repertoires. Specificity for CMV antigens was confirmed in vitro for three of the CMV-associated chains.

The chain employs TRBV4-1 and TRBJ1-5, with a possible D match to TRBD1 (5 bases). Sequenced material: PBMCs. This clonotype was sampled from a young woman in good health and CMV-seronegative. The CDR3 is CASSQEGVQPQHF. The CDR3 DNA follows: TGCGCCAGCAGCCAAGAAGGGGTACAGCCCCAGCATTTT.